The rows below give T cell receptor beta chains drawn from one sample of a study of neurological immune-mediated disorders. TCRdb reprocessed the 5' RACE reads with MiXCR, giving one entry per CDR3 protein. The sample lists roughly 41,000 distinct CDR3 sequences; 1.9% were seen once. Sequencing used PBMCs. These TCRs come from a woman aged 40 to 50 with multiple sclerosis. Both conserved end residues are part of each CDR3. The D gene is left open where the match is weak. A clone size is listed for some rows: how often the clone was seen (once, few, many), or a class if it is expanded.

CDR3 DNA: TGCGCCAGCAGCTTGGCACAGACTAACACTGAAGCTTTCTTT
CDR3 protein: CASSLAQTNTEAFF
V gene: TRBV5-1
clone size: medium-sized
D gene: .
J gene: TRBJ1-1

CDR3 DNA: TGTGCCAGCAGTCGGACAGGCGGATACGAGCAGTACTTC
CDR3 protein: CASSRTGGYEQYF
V gene: TRBV12-3/TRBV12-4
clone size: many
D gene: TRBD1
J gene: TRBJ2-7

CDR3 DNA: TGTGCCAGCTTTGGCGGGAGACCCTCGGCAGATACGCAGTATTTT
CDR3 protein: CASFGGRPSADTQYF
V gene: TRBV27
clone size: many
D gene: TRBD2
J gene: TRBJ2-3

CDR3 DNA: TGCAGTGCCGAGACTAGCGGGGACCGTTACAATGAGCAGTTCTTC
CDR3 protein: CSAETSGDRYNEQFF
V gene: TRBV20-1
clone size: many
D gene: TRBD2
J gene: TRBJ2-1

CDR3 DNA: TGCAGTGCGAGGAGGGGGCGAGGAAACACCATATATTTT
CDR3 protein: CSARRGRGNTIYF
V gene: TRBV20-1
clone size: many
D gene: TRBD1
J gene: TRBJ1-3

CDR3 DNA: TGTGCCAGCAGTTTAGTTGCAGGGGGCGCGGAGACCCAGTACTTC
CDR3 protein: CASSLVAGGAETQYF
V gene: TRBV27
clone size: many
D gene: TRBD1
J gene: TRBJ2-5

CDR3 DNA: TGCAGTGCTAGAGAAAGGACAGGGGCGCAAGAGACCCAGTACTTC
CDR3 protein: CSARERTGAQETQYF
V gene: TRBV20-1
clone size: .
D gene: TRBD1
J gene: TRBJ2-5

CDR3 DNA: TGTGCCAGCAGCTTAAAACAGGGGGATAATTCACCCCTCCACTTT
CDR3 protein: CASSLKQGDNSPLHF
V gene: TRBV7-3
clone size: many
D gene: TRBD1
J gene: TRBJ1-6

CDR3 DNA: TGTGCCACCAGCAGAGGGTCCTCACCCCTCCACTTT
CDR3 protein: CATSRGSSPLHF
V gene: TRBV15
clone size: many
D gene: .
J gene: TRBJ1-6

CDR3 DNA: TGCGCCAGCAGCTTGGCCGGGAGAGGCGTTGAAGCTTTCTTT
CDR3 protein: CASSLAGRGVEAFF
V gene: TRBV5-1
clone size: many
D gene: .
J gene: TRBJ1-1

CDR3 DNA: TGTGCCATCAGAGGGACAGGAATGAACACTGAAGCTTTCTTT
CDR3 protein: CAIRGTGMNTEAFF
V gene: TRBV10-3
clone size: many
D gene: TRBD1
J gene: TRBJ1-1

CDR3 DNA: TGCGCCAGCAGCCCAGGGGGTTCCATTTACAATGAGCAGTTCTTC
CDR3 protein: CASSPGGSIYNEQFF
V gene: TRBV5-1
clone size: many
D gene: TRBD1
J gene: TRBJ2-1

CDR3 DNA: TGCAGTGCTGCGACGATGGGCGAGCAGTACTTC
CDR3 protein: CSAATMGEQYF
V gene: TRBV20-1
clone size: many
D gene: .
J gene: TRBJ2-7

CDR3 DNA: TGCGCCAGCAGCTTGGACAGGACGGGAGGCTACACCTTC
CDR3 protein: CASSLDRTGGYTF
V gene: TRBV5-1
clone size: many
D gene: .
J gene: TRBJ1-2

CDR3 DNA: TGTGCCAGCTCACCCGACCAGTATCAGCCCCAGCATTTT
CDR3 protein: CASSPDQYQPQHF
V gene: TRBV18
clone size: many
D gene: .
J gene: TRBJ1-5

CDR3 DNA: TGCAGTGCTCCGGGACAGGGGATCGAGACCCAGTACTTC
CDR3 protein: CSAPGQGIETQYF
V gene: TRBV20-1
clone size: many
D gene: TRBD1
J gene: TRBJ2-5

CDR3 DNA: TGCGCCAGCAGTTTCCAGGGGGATGGAGAGACCCAGTACTTC
CDR3 protein: CASSFQGDGETQYF
V gene: TRBV5-1
clone size: many
D gene: TRBD1
J gene: TRBJ2-5

CDR3 DNA: TGTGCCAGCAGTCCGGGACAGGGGGTGAGAGCCCTCCACTTT
CDR3 protein: CASSPGQGVRALHF
V gene: TRBV6-2/TRBV6-3
clone size: many
D gene: TRBD1
J gene: TRBJ1-6

CDR3 DNA: TGTGCCAGCAGCTTAGTCAGGGTCGGTGGAAAAGATACGCAGTATTTT
CDR3 protein: CASSLVRVGGKDTQYF
V gene: TRBV7-9
clone size: many
D gene: .
J gene: TRBJ2-3

CDR3 DNA: TGCAGTGCTAGCAGGGGTGGTAATGAAAAACTGTTTTTT
CDR3 protein: CSASRGGNEKLFF
V gene: TRBV20-1
clone size: many
D gene: .
J gene: TRBJ1-4

CDR3 DNA: TGTGCCAGCAGCCCCCGGGACAAACCCTACGAGCAGTACTTC
CDR3 protein: CASSPRDKPYEQYF
V gene: TRBV3-1
clone size: few
D gene: .
J gene: TRBJ2-7

CDR3 DNA: TGTGCCAGCAGTTTGGTTGAGGGGGGGGGCAATCAGCCCCAGCATTTT
CDR3 protein: CASSLVEGGGNQPQHF
V gene: TRBV12-3/TRBV12-4
clone size: many
D gene: .
J gene: TRBJ1-5

CDR3 DNA: TGTGCCAGCAGTTTCCATGGACAGGTCTATGGCTACACCTTC
CDR3 protein: CASSFHGQVYGYTF
V gene: TRBV28
clone size: many
D gene: TRBD1
J gene: TRBJ1-2

CDR3 DNA: TGCAGTGCTAGAGACTGGGCTGAGCAGTTCTTC
CDR3 protein: CSARDWAEQFF
V gene: TRBV20-1
clone size: many
D gene: .
J gene: TRBJ2-1

CDR3 DNA: TGTGCCAGCAGTGAACCGAGAGGTTACGCTTTCTTT
CDR3 protein: CASSEPRGYAFF
V gene: TRBV6-2/TRBV6-3
clone size: many
D gene: .
J gene: TRBJ1-1

CDR3 DNA: TGTGCCAGCAGCTCTACCCGGCGCCTGGGCAATGAGCAGTTCTTC
CDR3 protein: CASSSTRRLGNEQFF
V gene: TRBV5-6
clone size: many
D gene: .
J gene: TRBJ2-1

CDR3 DNA: TGTGCCAGCAGTTATTCGAAGGGCGGGGAGCTGTTTTTT
CDR3 protein: CASSYSKGGELFF
V gene: TRBV27
clone size: many
D gene: .
J gene: TRBJ2-2

CDR3 DNA: TGCAGTGCTAGAGATGGGACGGATGAAAAACTGTTTTTT
CDR3 protein: CSARDGTDEKLFF
V gene: TRBV20-1
clone size: many
D gene: .
J gene: TRBJ1-4

CDR3 DNA: TGTGCCAGCTCACCGGCGGGGGGCTCCTACGAGCAGTACTTC
CDR3 protein: CASSPAGGSYEQYF
V gene: TRBV18
clone size: .
D gene: TRBD2
J gene: TRBJ2-7

CDR3 DNA: TGCGCCAGCAGCCCGAGTATACAGAACTATGGCTACACCTTC
CDR3 protein: CASSPSIQNYGYTF
V gene: TRBV5-1
clone size: many
D gene: .
J gene: TRBJ1-2

CDR3 DNA: TGCAGTGCTAGAGGCCGACAGAGGCAAGAGACCCAGTACTTC
CDR3 protein: CSARGRQRQETQYF
V gene: TRBV20-1
clone size: many
D gene: .
J gene: TRBJ2-5

CDR3 DNA: TGCAGTGCTAGAGACAACAAGGGGCCCCAGCATTTT
CDR3 protein: CSARDNKGPQHF
V gene: TRBV20-1
clone size: many
D gene: .
J gene: TRBJ1-5

CDR3 DNA: TGTGCCAGCAGCTCCTACGGGACTAGCGGGGGGGGTAGATACAATGAGCAGTTCTTC
CDR3 protein: CASSSYGTSGGGRYNEQFF
V gene: TRBV7-9
clone size: .
D gene: TRBD2
J gene: TRBJ2-1

CDR3 DNA: TGCAGTGCTAAACTAGCGGGGGGCTACAATGAGCAGTTCTTC
CDR3 protein: CSAKLAGGYNEQFF
V gene: TRBV20-1
clone size: many
D gene: TRBD2
J gene: TRBJ2-1

CDR3 DNA: TGCGCCAGCAGCGTTAGCGGGGGAGGGGAGACCCAGTACTTC
CDR3 protein: CASSVSGGGETQYF
V gene: TRBV5-1
clone size: many
D gene: TRBD2
J gene: TRBJ2-5

CDR3 DNA: TGTGCCAGCAGCGAAAGGGACCTTAAATTGCGTTCACCCCTCCACTTT
CDR3 protein: CASSERDLKLRSPLHF
V gene: TRBV21-1
clone size: many
D gene: .
J gene: TRBJ1-6

CDR3 DNA: TGTGCCAGCAGTTTAGGGCTGAACACCGGGGAGCTGTTTTTT
CDR3 protein: CASSLGLNTGELFF
V gene: TRBV27
clone size: many
D gene: .
J gene: TRBJ2-2

CDR3 DNA: TGCAGCGTTGAGGGATTAAACCAGAGGGAGCAGTACTTC
CDR3 protein: CSVEGLNQREQYF
V gene: TRBV29-1
clone size: many
D gene: .
J gene: TRBJ2-7

CDR3 DNA: TGTGCCAGCCAACAGGGTACGGTTCGACAGTATTTT
CDR3 protein: CASQQGTVRQYF
V gene: TRBV12-3/TRBV12-4
clone size: many
D gene: .
J gene: TRBJ2-3

CDR3 DNA: TGCAGTGCTAATAGCGGGACTAGCGGGGCCCGCAATGAGCAGTTCTTC
CDR3 protein: CSANSGTSGARNEQFF
V gene: TRBV20-1
clone size: many
D gene: TRBD2
J gene: TRBJ2-1

CDR3 DNA: TGCAGTGCTAGAGAAGTGTCGGGACGGGACACTGAAGCTTTCTTT
CDR3 protein: CSAREVSGRDTEAFF
V gene: TRBV20-1
clone size: many
D gene: .
J gene: TRBJ1-1

CDR3 DNA: TGTGCCATCAGGGGACAGGGGTCCTATGGCTACACCTTC
CDR3 protein: CAIRGQGSYGYTF
V gene: TRBV10-3
clone size: many
D gene: TRBD1
J gene: TRBJ1-2

CDR3 DNA: TGTGCCACCAGCAGACAGGGATACTATGGCTACACCTTC
CDR3 protein: CATSRQGYYGYTF
V gene: TRBV15
clone size: many
D gene: .
J gene: TRBJ1-2

CDR3 DNA: TGCAGTGCTAGAGGGGGAGTCCTAGCTGGAAACACCATATATTTT
CDR3 protein: CSARGGVLAGNTIYF
V gene: TRBV20-1
clone size: many
D gene: .
J gene: TRBJ1-3

CDR3 DNA: TGTGCCAGCAGCCGAAAAGTAACCGGGGGCTACAATGAGCAGTTCTTC
CDR3 protein: CASSRKVTGGYNEQFF
V gene: TRBV14
clone size: many
D gene: .
J gene: TRBJ2-1

CDR3 DNA: TGTGCCAGCAGACGGACTCCCGCATCGAACACTGAAGCTTTCTTT
CDR3 protein: CASRRTPASNTEAFF
V gene: TRBV6-2/TRBV6-3
clone size: few
D gene: .
J gene: TRBJ1-1

CDR3 DNA: TGCAGTGCAGAAGGGCAGATTTTCTACGAGCAGTACTTC
CDR3 protein: CSAEGQIFYEQYF
V gene: TRBV20-1
clone size: many
D gene: .
J gene: TRBJ2-7

CDR3 DNA: TGCGCCAGCAGCTTGACAGGAGATAATTCACCCCTCCACTTT
CDR3 protein: CASSLTGDNSPLHF
V gene: TRBV5-1
clone size: many
D gene: .
J gene: TRBJ1-6

CDR3 DNA: TGCGCCAGCAGCTCCGGATCGGGGGGGTCCACAGATACGCAGTATTTT
CDR3 protein: CASSSGSGGSTDTQYF
V gene: TRBV5-1
clone size: many
D gene: TRBD2
J gene: TRBJ2-3

CDR3 DNA: TGTGCCAGCAGTTCCACCGCACAATCCTACGAGCAGTACTTC
CDR3 protein: CASSSTAQSYEQYF
V gene: TRBV6-2/TRBV6-3
clone size: many
D gene: .
J gene: TRBJ2-7

CDR3 DNA: TGTGCCAGCAGCTCCGGGTCCCTCGGAGGCAATCAGCCCCAGCATTTT
CDR3 protein: CASSSGSLGGNQPQHF
V gene: TRBV7-9
clone size: many
D gene: .
J gene: TRBJ1-5

CDR3 DNA: TGCGCCAGCAGCTTGCAGGGGGCCACTGAAGCTTTCTTT
CDR3 protein: CASSLQGATEAFF
V gene: TRBV5-1
clone size: many
D gene: TRBD1
J gene: TRBJ1-1

CDR3 DNA: TGCGCCAGCAGCTTCTACAGGGCAGAAGAGACCCAGTACTTC
CDR3 protein: CASSFYRAEETQYF
V gene: TRBV5-1
clone size: many
D gene: .
J gene: TRBJ2-5

CDR3 DNA: TGCAGTGCTCCAGACCCCGGGGGCTATGGCTACACCTTC
CDR3 protein: CSAPDPGGYGYTF
V gene: TRBV20-1
clone size: many
D gene: .
J gene: TRBJ1-2

CDR3 DNA: TGTGCTAGTGGTTCCGCCTACGAGCAGTACTTC
CDR3 protein: CASGSAYEQYF
V gene: TRBV12-5
clone size: many
D gene: .
J gene: TRBJ2-7

CDR3 DNA: TGCGCCAGCAGCTTGGTCGGAGAATCACCCCTCCACTTT
CDR3 protein: CASSLVGESPLHF
V gene: TRBV5-1
clone size: many
D gene: .
J gene: TRBJ1-6

CDR3 DNA: TGCGCCAGCAGTGAGTCGGGCTGGGGAAACATTCAGTACTTC
CDR3 protein: CASSESGWGNIQYF
V gene: TRBV10-1
clone size: many
D gene: .
J gene: TRBJ2-4

CDR3 DNA: TGTGCCAGCAGTCCCACTAGCGGGGCTTCCTACGAGCAGTACTTC
CDR3 protein: CASSPTSGASYEQYF
V gene: TRBV12-3/TRBV12-4
clone size: many
D gene: TRBD2
J gene: TRBJ2-7

CDR3 DNA: TGTGCCAGCAGCGAACGGACAGGGATGAACGAGCAGTACTTC
CDR3 protein: CASSERTGMNEQYF
V gene: TRBV5-5
clone size: many
D gene: TRBD1
J gene: TRBJ2-7